A selection of T cell receptor beta chains follows, all from one sample in a study of CXCR3-negative and CXCR3-positive naive CD8 T cells. One entry per CDR3 protein, without DNA, is what TCRdb gives after re-calling the 5' RACE reads. The specimen's table records just over 40,000 distinct CDR3 sequences. The material sequenced was naive CXCR3- CD8+ T cells from blood. These TCRs come from a human donor in good health. Some clones in this sample may be carry-over from other donors' samples. The CDR3 runs from the conserved cysteine through the conserved F or W.

CDR3 protein: CASTEGNEQFF; J gene: TRBJ2-1; V gene: TRBV7-9
CDR3 protein: CASSWFRGEGGYEQYF; J gene: TRBJ2-7; V gene: TRBV7-2
CDR3 protein: CSAPGGRFYEQYF; J gene: TRBJ2-7; V gene: TRBV20-1
CDR3 protein: CASSIPTGSENIQYF; J gene: TRBJ2-4; V gene: TRBV13
CDR3 protein: CASGVRGAPYNEQFF; J gene: TRBJ2-1; V gene: TRBV27
CDR3 protein: CSAILLGQARAYEQYF; J gene: TRBJ2-7; V gene: TRBV20-1
CDR3 protein: CASRGTGNQPQHF; J gene: TRBJ1-5; V gene: TRBV7-9
CDR3 protein: CASSLDMRAPLNLEQYF; J gene: TRBJ2-7; V gene: TRBV7-2
CDR3 protein: CASVGREAVSGNTIYF; J gene: TRBJ1-3; V gene: TRBV6-6
CDR3 protein: CASGFSVGGTDTQYF; J gene: TRBJ2-3; V gene: TRBV12-5
CDR3 protein: CATSGWYEQFF; J gene: TRBJ2-1; V gene: TRBV24-1
CDR3 protein: CASSSLDSHSYEQYF; J gene: TRBJ2-7; V gene: TRBV5-5
CDR3 protein: CASSYGGGSTSYEQYF; J gene: TRBJ2-7; V gene: TRBV6-5
CDR3 protein: CSVVGTGGTEAFF; J gene: TRBJ1-1; V gene: TRBV29-1
CDR3 protein: CASSLRAGGPYEQFF; J gene: TRBJ2-1; V gene: TRBV5-6
CDR3 protein: CASSFPKAAGEKLFF; J gene: TRBJ1-4; V gene: TRBV7-8
CDR3 protein: CASSLASRYTDTQYF; J gene: TRBJ2-3; V gene: TRBV27
CDR3 protein: CASSSVAGGPTDTQYF; J gene: TRBJ2-3; V gene: TRBV6-5
CDR3 protein: CASSLGGQPYEQYF; J gene: TRBJ2-7; V gene: TRBV5-1
CDR3 protein: CAISESPSYEQYF; J gene: TRBJ2-7; V gene: TRBV10-3
CDR3 protein: CASSQDGRASGELFF; J gene: TRBJ2-2; V gene: TRBV4-3
CDR3 protein: CASRLSTPNEDTEAFF; J gene: TRBJ1-1; V gene: TRBV6-6
CDR3 protein: CASSAPNWGGRQNTEAFF; J gene: TRBJ1-1; V gene: TRBV9
CDR3 protein: CASSPGQSNQPQHF; J gene: TRBJ1-5; V gene: TRBV18
CDR3 protein: CSITLSGGALDEQFF; J gene: TRBJ2-1; V gene: TRBV29-1
CDR3 protein: CASSPLGRRYSSDQPQHF; J gene: TRBJ1-5; V gene: TRBV6-2/TRBV6-3
CDR3 protein: CSVGTSGGYEQYF; J gene: TRBJ2-7; V gene: TRBV29-1
CDR3 protein: CASSSSTNWYEQYF; J gene: TRBJ2-7; V gene: TRBV12-3/TRBV12-4
CDR3 protein: CSVDSSGSNTEAFF; J gene: TRBJ1-1; V gene: TRBV29-1